This T cell receptor (beta chain) was captured in a study of shared clonotypes between healthy human individuals. Whole-study findings and limits: Among non-shared clonotypes, generation probabilities were lower than among those shared by all four donors.

Germline V lookup: CDR1 GTSNPN, CDR2 SVGIG (reference sequence). The V and J ends lost 3 bases and 4 bases, in that order; junction bases with no gene match: 8. The CDR3 has 15 residues. CD8 cells classed as naive were CD45RO-negative and positively selected for CCR7, excluding terminally differentiated effector memory CD45RA+ cells. Clones were read by immunoSEQ multiplex PCR, and TCRdb kept only the in-frame ones, dropping some. The table records about 2 million clones, around 96% of them present only once. As regards this clone: Its antigen remains unidentified.

The V and J genes are TRBV30 and TRBJ2-1; TRBD1 aligns across 8 bases. The sample consisted of naive CD8+ T cells sorted from blood. The receptor's source is a man in his late teens or twenties in good health. The CDR3 region has the DNA TGTGCCTGGAGCAGGCCGGGACAGGCTTACAATGAGCAGTTCTTC. Its translation is CAWSRPGQAYNEQFF.